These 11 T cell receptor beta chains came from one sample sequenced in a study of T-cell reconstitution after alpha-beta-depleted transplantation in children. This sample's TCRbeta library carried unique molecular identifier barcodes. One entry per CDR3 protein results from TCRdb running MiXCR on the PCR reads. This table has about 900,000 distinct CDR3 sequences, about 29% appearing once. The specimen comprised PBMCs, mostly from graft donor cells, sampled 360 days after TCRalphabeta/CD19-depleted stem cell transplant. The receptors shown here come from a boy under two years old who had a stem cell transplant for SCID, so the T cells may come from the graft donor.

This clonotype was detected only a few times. The CDR3 region is CASRQGRAENTEAFF. The CDR3 region has the DNA TGTGCCAGCAGGCAAGGGCGGGCCGAAAACACTGAAGCTTTCTTT. V is TRBV28 and J is TRBJ1-1, with D unresolved. Germline V gene data show CDR1 as MDHEN and CDR2 as SYDVKM. V shed 6 bases and J shed 2 bases, with 16 bases lying between them. The CDR3 loop spans 15 amino acids.

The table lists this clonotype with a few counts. The CDR3 DNA reads as TGTGCCAGCAGTTCACGTATTTATCAATCCTACAATGAGCAGTTCTTC. Protein product: CASSSRIYQSYNEQFF. This chain joins TRBV3-1 and TRBJ2-1, with D unclear. The ends were cut back, 6 bases at V and 1 base at J, with 16 bases in the middle. This CDR3 has 16 residues. Germline loops: CDR1 LGHDT, CDR2 YNNKEL (reference sequence).

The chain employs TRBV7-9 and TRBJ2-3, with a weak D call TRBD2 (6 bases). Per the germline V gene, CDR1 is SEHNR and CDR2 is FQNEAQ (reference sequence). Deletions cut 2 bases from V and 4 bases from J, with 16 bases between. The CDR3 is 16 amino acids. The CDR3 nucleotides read TGTGCCAGCAGCTTAATTAGCGGTGGGATGTCAGATACGCAGTATTTT. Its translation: CASSLISGGMSDTQYF.

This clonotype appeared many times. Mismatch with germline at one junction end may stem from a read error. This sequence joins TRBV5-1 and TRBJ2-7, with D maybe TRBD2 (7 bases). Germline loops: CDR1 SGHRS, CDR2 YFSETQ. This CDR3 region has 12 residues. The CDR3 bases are TGTGCCAGCAGCTTAGGGGGGGACGAGCAGTACTTC. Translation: CASSLGGDEQYF.

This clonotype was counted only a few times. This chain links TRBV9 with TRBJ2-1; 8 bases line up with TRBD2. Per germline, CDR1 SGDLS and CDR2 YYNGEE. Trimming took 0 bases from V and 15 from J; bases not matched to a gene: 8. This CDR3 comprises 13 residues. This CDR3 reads CASSVGTSFPRFF. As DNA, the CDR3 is TGTGCCAGCAGCGTAGGGACTAGCTTTCCCCGGTTCTTC.

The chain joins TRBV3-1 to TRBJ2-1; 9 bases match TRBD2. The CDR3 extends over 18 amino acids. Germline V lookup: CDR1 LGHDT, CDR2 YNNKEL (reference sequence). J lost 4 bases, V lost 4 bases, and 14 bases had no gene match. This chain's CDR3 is CASSLRPPSAGGYNEQFF. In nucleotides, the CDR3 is TGTGCCAGCAGCCTTCGCCCCCCGTCGGCGGGGGGGTACAATGAGCAGTTCTTC.

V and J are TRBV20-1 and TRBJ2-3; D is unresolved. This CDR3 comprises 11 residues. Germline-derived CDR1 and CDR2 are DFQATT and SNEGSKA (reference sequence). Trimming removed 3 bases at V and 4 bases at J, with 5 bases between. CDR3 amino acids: CSASLPDTQYF. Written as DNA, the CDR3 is TGCAGTGCTAGTCTCCCAGATACGCAGTATTTT.

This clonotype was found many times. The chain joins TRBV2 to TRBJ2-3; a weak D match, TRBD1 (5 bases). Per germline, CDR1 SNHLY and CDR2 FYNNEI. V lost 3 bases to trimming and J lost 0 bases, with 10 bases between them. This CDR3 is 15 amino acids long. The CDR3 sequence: CASSDPRQSTDTQYF. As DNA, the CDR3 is TGTGCCAGCAGTGATCCGAGACAGAGCACAGATACGCAGTATTTT.

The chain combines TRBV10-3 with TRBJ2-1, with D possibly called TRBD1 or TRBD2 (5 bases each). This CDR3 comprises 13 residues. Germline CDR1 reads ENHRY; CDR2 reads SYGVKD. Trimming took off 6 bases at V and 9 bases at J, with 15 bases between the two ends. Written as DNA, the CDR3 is TGTGCCATCAGAATCACCGGGACCTTTGAGCAGTTCTTC. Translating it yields CAIRITGTFEQFF.

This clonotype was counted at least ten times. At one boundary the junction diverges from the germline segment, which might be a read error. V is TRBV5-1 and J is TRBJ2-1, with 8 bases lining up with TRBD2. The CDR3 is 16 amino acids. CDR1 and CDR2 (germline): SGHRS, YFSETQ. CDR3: CASSLGTSGAYNEQFF. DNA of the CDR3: TGTGCCAGCAGTTTAGGAACTAGCGGAGCCTACAATGAGCAGTTCTTC.

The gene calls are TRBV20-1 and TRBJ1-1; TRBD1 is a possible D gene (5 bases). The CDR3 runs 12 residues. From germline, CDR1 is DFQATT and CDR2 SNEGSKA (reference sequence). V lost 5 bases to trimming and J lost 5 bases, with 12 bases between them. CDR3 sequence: CSASGRSTEAFF. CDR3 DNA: TGCAGTGCTTCAGGGAGGAGTACTGAAGCTTTCTTT.